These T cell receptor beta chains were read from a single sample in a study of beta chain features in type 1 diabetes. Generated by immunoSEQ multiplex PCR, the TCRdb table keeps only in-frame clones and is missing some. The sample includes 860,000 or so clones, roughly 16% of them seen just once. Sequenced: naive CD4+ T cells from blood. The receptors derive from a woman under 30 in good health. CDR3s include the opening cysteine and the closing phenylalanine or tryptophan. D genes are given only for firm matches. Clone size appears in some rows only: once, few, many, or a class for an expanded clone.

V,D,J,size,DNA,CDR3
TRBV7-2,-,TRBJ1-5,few,TGTGCCAGCAGCTTACTAAATCAGCCCCAGCATTTT,CASSLLNQPQHF
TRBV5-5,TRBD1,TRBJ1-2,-,TGTGCCAGCAGCCACGGACAGGAGTTAGGTGGCTACACCTTC,CASSHGQELGGYTF
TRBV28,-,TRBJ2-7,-,TGTGCCAGCAGAACTCCGGGACCGGCCCTCTACGAGCAGTACTTC,CASRTPGPALYEQYF
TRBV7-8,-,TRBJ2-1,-,TGTGCCAGCAGCAACCTGGACAGGGATTGGGTCTTGAGGCGGGAGGGGCTCCATGAGCAGTTCTTC,CASSNLDRDWVLRREGLHEQFF
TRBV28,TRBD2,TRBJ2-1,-,TGTGCCAGCAGTTTTCGCGCTAGCGGCTCCTACAATGAGCAGTTCTTC,CASSFRASGSYNEQFF
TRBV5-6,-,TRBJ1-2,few,TGTGCCAGCAGCATCAGGGGTAACTATGGCTACACCTTC,CASSIRGNYGYTF
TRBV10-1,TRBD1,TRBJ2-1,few,TGCGCCAGCAGTGCCGGGACAGGCTCCTACAATGAGCAGTTCTTC,CASSAGTGSYNEQFF
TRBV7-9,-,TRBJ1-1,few,TGTGCCAGCAGCGTATTACAGGATTATGAAGCTTTCTTT,CASSVLQDYEAFF
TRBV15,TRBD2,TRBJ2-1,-,TGTGCCACCAGCAGGGGACTAGCGGACTACAATGAGCAGTTCTTC,CATSRGLADYNEQFF
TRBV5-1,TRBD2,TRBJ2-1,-,TGCGCCAGCAGCCGGACTAGCGGGAGGCTGAATGAGCAGTTCTTC,CASSRTSGRLNEQFF
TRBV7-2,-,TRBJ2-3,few,TGTGCCAGCAGCTTAGGGGTCACAGATACGCAGTATTTT,CASSLGVTDTQYF
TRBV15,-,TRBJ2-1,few,TGTGCCACCAGCAGAGCAAGGGGGGAGCAGTTCTTC,CATSRARGEQFF
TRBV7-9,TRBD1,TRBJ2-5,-,TGTGCCAGCAGTTCGACAGGGGGCCTAGAGACCCAGTACTTC,CASSSTGGLETQYF
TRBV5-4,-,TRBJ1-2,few,TGTGCCAGCAAGGCACACCGAGGCCTCTATGGCTACACCTTC,CASKAHRGLYGYTF
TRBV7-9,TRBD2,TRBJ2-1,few,TGTGCCAGCAGCTTACTTTGGTCTAGCGGGAGGAATAATGAGCAGTTCTTC,CASSLLWSSGRNNEQFF
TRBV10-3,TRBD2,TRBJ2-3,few,TGTGCCATCAGTGAGCGGGAGGGCCGGGATACGCAGTATTTT,CAISEREGRDTQYF
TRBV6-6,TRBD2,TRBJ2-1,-,TGTGCCAGCAGTAGCGGGAGACGACGGGAGCAGTTCTTC,CASSSGRRREQFF
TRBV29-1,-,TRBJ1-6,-,TGCAGCGCCGATCCGTGGGGCTGCTCACCCCTCCACTTT,CSADPWGCSPLHF
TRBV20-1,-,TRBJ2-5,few,TGCAGTGCTGATCACGGAGAGACCCAGTACTTC,CSADHGETQYF
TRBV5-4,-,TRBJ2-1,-,TGTGCCAGCAGCTTGGTCTCTCCCTGGGGGGAGCAGTTCTTC,CASSLVSPWGEQFF
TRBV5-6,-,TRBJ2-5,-,TGTGCCAGCAGCCGATTAACGGGGACCCAGTACTTC,CASSRLTGTQYF
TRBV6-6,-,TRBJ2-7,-,TGTGCCAGCAGTTACTCGATGGACGTCGAGCAGTACTTC,CASSYSMDVEQYF
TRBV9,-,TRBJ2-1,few,TGTGCCAGCAGCGTAGCAGGGTCGGGTGAGCAGTTCTTC,CASSVAGSGEQFF
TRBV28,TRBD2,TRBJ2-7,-,TGTGCCAGCACCAATGGCCTAGCGGGGGCCTACGAGCAGTACTTC,CASTNGLAGAYEQYF
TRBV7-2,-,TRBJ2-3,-,TGTGCCAGCAGCTTAGGCAGCTCCACATATACGCAGTATTTT,CASSLGSSTYTQYF
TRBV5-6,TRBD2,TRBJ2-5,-,TGTGCCAGCAGCTTGATCCATCGACTAGCGGAGAGAGAGACCCAGTACTTC,CASSLIHRLAERETQYF
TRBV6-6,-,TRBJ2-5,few,TGTGCCAGCAGCCCCGACATACGAGGTGGTGCCCAGTACTTC,CASSPDIRGGAQYF
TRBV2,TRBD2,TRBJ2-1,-,TGTGCCAGCCGGGGCTTACTAGCGGGAGGTTATAATGAGCAGTTCTTC,CASRGLLAGGYNEQFF
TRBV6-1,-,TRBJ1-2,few,TGTGCCAGCAGTGCTCAGCGCTATGGCTACACCTTC,CASSAQRYGYTF
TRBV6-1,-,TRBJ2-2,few,TGTGCCAGCAGTGAAGATCGGGATACCGGGGAGCTGTTTTTT,CASSEDRDTGELFF
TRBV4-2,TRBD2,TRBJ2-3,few,TGTGCCAGCAGCAAGCGGACTAGCGGGGAGAGCACAGATACGCAGTATTTT,CASSKRTSGESTDTQYF
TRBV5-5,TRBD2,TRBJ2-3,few,TGTGCCAGCAGCCATACACTAGCGGGAGAAGCAGATACGCAGTATTTT,CASSHTLAGEADTQYF
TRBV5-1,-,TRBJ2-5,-,TGCGCCAGCAGCTTGCCCGAGGAGGGGGTAGAGACCCAGTACTTC,CASSLPEEGVETQYF
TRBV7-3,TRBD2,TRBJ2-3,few,TGTGCCAGCAGCTTAAATTCAGGCGGGAGGATAACAGATACGCAGTATTTT,CASSLNSGGRITDTQYF
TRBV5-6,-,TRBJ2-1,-,TGTGCCAGCAGCTTGAGAGGCCCCTACAATGAGCAGTTCTTC,CASSLRGPYNEQFF
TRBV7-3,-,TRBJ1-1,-,TGTGCCAGCAGCTTGGCCCGTCCCGGGATGAACACTGAAGCTTTCTTT,CASSLARPGMNTEAFF
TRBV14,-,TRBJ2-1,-,TGTGCCAGCAGCCAAGGCGGGACCTGGGCAGGGAGAGGCAATGAGCAGTTCTTC,CASSQGGTWAGRGNEQFF
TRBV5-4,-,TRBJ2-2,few,TGTGCCAGCAGCCAAGGTGTATCCGGGGAGCTGTTTTTT,CASSQGVSGELFF
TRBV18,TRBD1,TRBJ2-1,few,TGTGCCAGCTCACCAACTTTGGACAGGGAAAACTACAATGAGCAGTTCTTC,CASSPTLDRENYNEQFF
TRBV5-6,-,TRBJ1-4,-,TGTGCCAGCAGCTTGGGCGGACCGCCTGCAAGAGGTGAAAAACTGTTTTTT,CASSLGGPPARGEKLFF
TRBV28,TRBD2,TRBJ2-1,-,TGTGCCAGCAGTTTACTCGGGACTAGCGGGAGCAATGAGCAGTTCTTC,CASSLLGTSGSNEQFF
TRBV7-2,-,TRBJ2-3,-,TGTGCCAGCAGCGTTCGGCTCACAGATACGCAGTATTTT,CASSVRLTDTQYF
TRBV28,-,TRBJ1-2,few,TGTGCCAGCACCAAGGGATTGATGGGTGGCTACACCTTC,CASTKGLMGGYTF
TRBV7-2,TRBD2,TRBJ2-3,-,TGTGCCAGCAGCTTACGGACGGGAGGGCCAATAGATACGCAGTATTTT,CASSLRTGGPIDTQYF
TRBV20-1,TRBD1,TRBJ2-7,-,TGCAAAACCGGGACAGGCTACGAGCAGTACTTC,CKTGTGYEQYF
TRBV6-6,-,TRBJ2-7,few,TGTGCCAGCAGCTCGGGACATTTCTACGAGCAGTACTTC,CASSSGHFYEQYF
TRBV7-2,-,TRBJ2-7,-,TGTGCCAGCAGCTTATACCAGGGACCCTACGAGCAGTACTTC,CASSLYQGPYEQYF
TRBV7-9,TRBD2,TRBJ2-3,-,TGTGCCAGCAGCCCGGGACTAACCCGCACAGATACGCAGTATTTT,CASSPGLTRTDTQYF
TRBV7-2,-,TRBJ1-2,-,TGTGCCAGCAGCTTAGTCGCGGGGGGGTTTTACTATGGCTACACCTTC,CASSLVAGGFYYGYTF
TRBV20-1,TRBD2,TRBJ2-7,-,TGCAGGTTAGCGGGAGAAGGGGAGCAGTACTTC,CRLAGEGEQYF
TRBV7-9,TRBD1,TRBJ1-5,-,TGTGCCAGCAGCCAGGGGACAGGGGTTTTAGAGCCCCAGCATTTT,CASSQGTGVLEPQHF
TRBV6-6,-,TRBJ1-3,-,TGTGCCAGCAGGGGGAGATTAAGCTCTGGAAACACCATATATTTT,CASRGRLSSGNTIYF
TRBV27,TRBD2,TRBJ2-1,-,TGTGCCAGCAGTTTGAGGCTAGCGGGAAGCTCCTACAATGAGCAGTTCTTC,CASSLRLAGSSYNEQFF
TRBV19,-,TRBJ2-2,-,TGTGCCAGTAGTATCTGGGGGAAGGGAGGAAACGGGGAGCTGTTTTTT,CASSIWGKGGNGELFF